This T cell receptor beta chain was retrieved from a study of PD-1 blockade in classical Hodgkin lymphoma. Time point given: newly diagnosed, previously untreated cHL patient sample. Investigators isolated CD4+ T cells from thawed PBMCs through magnetic negative selection. Acting as the comparison were PBMCs from newly diagnosed, untreated classical Hodgkin lymphoma. Germline V gene data show CDR1 as MDHEN and CDR2 as SYDVKM. This CDR3 comprises 16 residues. Trimming stripped 2 bases from V and 4 bases from J, with 15 bases between. With regard to this clone: Its specificity is not known.

Some clones are missing from TCRdb's copy, which holds only in-frame ones; the method was immunoSEQ multiplex PCR. Among tens of thousands of clones, about 87% were seen once, and the ten largest hold 0.95% to 1.5%. Study outcomes and limitations: Reported findings placed baseline TCR diversity lower in newly diagnosed patients (compared with healthy donors).

This chain uses TRBV28 with TRBJ2-1; D might be TRBD1 or TRBD2, each matching 5 bases. The clonotype originates from a human donor with classical Hodgkin lymphoma. Sequenced sample: CD4+ T cells from blood. In DNA form, the CDR3 reads TGTGCCAGCAGTTTACGCCCGGGACGAGATTACAATGAGCAGTTCTTC. Its translation: CASSLRPGRDYNEQFF.